The present entry profiles one TCR beta chain with its context. Its cognate antigen is unknown. Arm-PCR with iRepertoire HTBI primers amplified the CDR3 regions for these TCR beta libraries. MiXCR, applied by TCRdb to the multiplex PCR reads, yields one record per CDR3 protein. The sample has hundreds of thousands of distinct CDR3 sequences, 30% seen once. V was clipped by 4 bases and J by 8 bases; unmatched bases: 7. The CDR3 totals 16 residues. Germline loops: CDR1 LGHDT, CDR2 YNNKEL (reference sequence). The time point denotes: persistent/refractory GD, antithyroid drugs over 5 years with positive TRAb. The authors made the TCR library using RNA they extracted from PBMCs. Patients met American Thyroid Association criteria for Graves' disease. The data derive from a study of regulatory T cells in long-lasting Graves disease. Whole-study findings and limits: Repertoires from persistent disease leaned toward TRBV28, TRBJ1-2 and TRBJ2-5. Thyroid tissue went unexamined; only peripheral blood was analyzed. Public clonotype sharing was higher in persistent than newly diagnosed patients.

V gene TRBV3-1 combines with J gene TRBJ1-6; 11 nucleotides line up with TRBD1. The sample consisted of peripheral blood mononuclear cells (PBMCs), taken when the disease was refractory, from a patient treated with antithyroid drugs. The sequence was obtained from a female donor with Graves disease. The CDR3 sequence: CASSLRTGGDYSPLHF. In nucleotides, the CDR3 is TGTGCCAGCAGCCTACGGACAGGGGGCGACTATTCACCCCTCCACTTT.